The present TCR beta chain was sequenced within a study of T cell changes during pregnancy in multiple sclerosis. This clone appeared a single time. The data were produced by immunoSEQ multiplex PCR, yet TCRdb's version contains in-frame clones alone and is incomplete. The sample contains approximately 93,000 clones, 75% to 95% of which appear only once. V shed 9 bases and J 4 bases; nucleotides not matched to a gene: 9. The germline V gene has CDR1 MNHNS and CDR2 SASEGT. The CDR3 covers 14 residues. The specimen was peripheral blood, collected in the first trimester of pregnancy. The sequence was collected from a female donor in good health, enrolled as a control in a pregnancy study. J is TRBJ2-7 and V is TRBV6-1; 10 bases match TRBD1. The CDR3 nucleotides read TGTGCCAGTGAAAAGGGGGACAGGGGTTACGAGCAGTACTTC. Its protein product is CASEKGDRGYEQYF.